The 28 T cell receptor beta chains given below trace back to one sample, sequenced in a study of CD8 T cells in Susac syndrome. Random hexamers were used to reverse transcribe the RNA input (about 0.5 to 1 ug). Each CDR3 protein is one row after TCRdb ran MiXCR on the immunoSEQ multiplex PCR reads. The table shows 150,000 to 160,000 distinct CDR3 sequences, with around 95% occurring only once. Sequenced material: CD8+ T cells from PBMCs. The receptors were sampled from a human donor with multiple sclerosis.

The chain recombines TRBV20-1 with TRBJ2-6; TRBD2 matches 7 bases. The germline CDR1 and CDR2 sequences are DFQATT and SNEGSKA (reference sequence). This CDR3 contains 15 residues. The junction had 2 bases not matched to a gene; V was cut back by 1 base and J by 2 bases. CDR3 in amino acids: CSARGRGAGANVLTF. The CDR3 region has the DNA TGCAGTGCTAGAGGCCGGGGGGCTGGGGCCAACGTCCTGACTTTC.

CDR3 sequence reads: CSARVFRTGSYGYTF. The CDR3, as DNA: TGCAGTGCTAGAGTATTTAGGACAGGGTCATATGGCTACACCTTC. V is TRBV20-1 and J is TRBJ1-2; 8 bases match TRBD1. The length of the CDR3 is 15 residues. Looked up from germline, CDR1 is DFQATT and CDR2 is SNEGSKA (reference sequence). Germline trimming cut 1 base from V and 5 bases from J; bases unmatched to any gene: 9.

The chain links TRBV11-1 to TRBJ1-1, with a tentative D call TRBD1 (6 bases). Germline CDR1 reads SGHAT; CDR2 reads FQDESV (reference sequence). V was trimmed by 6 bases and J by 1 base, leaving 21 bases between them. The CDR3 has 17 amino acids. The CDR3 DNA is TGTGCCAGCAGTTTTGTAATCGCAGGGGCCTCGAACACTGAAGCTTTCTTT. Translating gives CASSFVIAGASNTEAFF.

The chain joins TRBV27 to TRBJ2-5; 8 bases fit TRBD2. This CDR3 spans 14 amino acids. Trimming cost V 6 bases and J 4 bases; bases outside gene matches: 7. The germline CDR1 and CDR2 sequences are MNHEY and SMNVEV (reference sequence). The CDR3 is CASSGAGVGETQYF. CDR3 nucleotides: TGTGCCAGCAGCGGAGCGGGGGTGGGAGAGACCCAGTACTTC.

V gene TRBV9 combines with J gene TRBJ2-3; possible D gene TRBD2, 6 bases. Germline V lookup: CDR1 SGDLS, CDR2 YYNGEE. This CDR3 has 17 amino acids. V was pared by 0 bases and J by 1 base, with 15 bases between. The CDR3 here is CASSVGRDQLRTDTQYF. DNA for the CDR3: TGTGCCAGCAGCGTAGGGAGGGACCAACTCCGCACAGATACGCAGTATTTT.

This chain joins TRBV4-1 and TRBJ1-1; 7 bases map to TRBD1. The J segment lost 8 bases and the V segment lost 3 bases, leaving 9 bases of the junction unmatched. The CDR3 is made up of 14 amino acids. Looked up from germline, CDR1 is MGHRA and CDR2 is YSYEKL. CDR3 in amino acids: CASSQSGQVKEAFF. DNA of the CDR3: TGCGCCAGCAGCCAGTCCGGACAGGTGAAGGAAGCTTTCTTT.

This clonotype was seen only once. The V gene is TRBV15, the J gene TRBJ2-7; no definite D call. With 4 bases removed from V and 0 bases from J, the gap between germline ends came to 7 bases. Per germline, CDR1 LNHNV and CDR2 YYDKDF (reference sequence). The CDR3 spans 13 residues. CDR3 nucleotide sequence: TGTGCCACCAGCATTGGCAGCTCCTACGAGCAGTACTTC. It codes for CATSIGSSYEQYF.

V usage is TRBV6-2 or TRBV6-3 and J usage is TRBJ1-1, with D possibly being TRBD1 (5 bases). Between the trimmed V and J ends, which lost 0 bases and 4 bases, there was a span of 12 bases. Per the germline V gene, CDR1 is MNHEY and CDR2 is SVGEGT. There are 15 residues in the CDR3. The CDR3 bases are TGTGCCAGCAGTTACTCGACCAGGGAGGGCACTGAAGCTTTCTTT. It yields the protein CASSYSTREGTEAFF.

The chain carries TRBV7-9 and TRBJ2-1; 11 bases map to TRBD2. Germline V gives CDR1 SEHNR, CDR2 FQNEAQ (reference sequence). V shed 10 bases and J 2 bases; nucleotides not matched to a gene: 13. This CDR3 is 17 amino acids long. CDR3 nucleotide sequence: TGTGCCATGCCCATAGCGGGGGGGCAGTACCCCTACAATGAGCAGTTCTTC. It specifies CAMPIAGGQYPYNEQFF.

The chain employs TRBV4-1 and TRBJ2-3; D ambiguous. Germline assignment: CDR1 MGHRA and CDR2 YSYEKL. V lost 0 bases to trimming and J lost 1 base, with 11 bases between them. The CDR3 covers 16 residues. The CDR3 is CASSQDVFVGTDTQYF. For the CDR3, the DNA is TGCGCCAGCAGCCAAGATGTCTTCGTAGGCACAGATACGCAGTATTTT.

V is TRBV13 and J is TRBJ1-1; a possible D gene is TRBD1 (5 bases). The CDR3 has 16 amino acids. CDR1 and CDR2 (germline): PRHDT, FYEKMQ (reference sequence). The ends were cut back, 1 base at V and 1 base at J, with 13 bases in the middle. CDR3 nucleotides: TGTGCCAGCAGCTTAGCTGCCCGACAGAGGAACACTGAAGCTTTCTTT. Amino acids: CASSLAARQRNTEAFF.

The chain employs TRBV30 and TRBJ2-3; weak D call: TRBD1 (6 bases). The CDR3 runs to 15 residues. Germline V gives CDR1 GTSNPN, CDR2 SVGIG (reference sequence). Between the trimmed V and J ends, which lost 1 base and 0 bases, there was a span of 11 bases. The CDR3 DNA reads as TGTGCCTGGAGTGCCGGGACACTTAGCACAGATACGCAGTATTTT. Translation gives CAWSAGTLSTDTQYF.

The rearrangement links TRBV6-2 or TRBV6-3 to TRBJ2-7; D unclear. The CDR3 runs 15 residues. V lost 0 bases to trimming and J lost 7 bases, with 16 bases between them. Germline lookup yields CDR1 MNHEY and CDR2 SVGEGT. The CDR3 nucleotides are TGTGCCAGCAGTTACTCGAGAATAGCCTCGCAGGAGCAGTACGTC. This translates into CASSYSRIASQEQYV.

V usage is TRBV6-2 or TRBV6-3 and J usage is TRBJ1-1; 7 bases are a match to TRBD1. The CDR3 length is 17 residues. V shed 4 bases and J 0 bases; nucleotides not matched to a gene: 11. The germline CDR1 and CDR2 sequences are MNHEY and SVGEGT. CDR3 sequence reads: CASSFWGQNLMNTEAFF. As DNA, the CDR3 is TGTGCCAGCAGTTTTTGGGGACAGAACCTCATGAACACTGAAGCTTTCTTT.

The V and J genes are TRBV7-2 and TRBJ1-2; 7 bases agree with TRBD1. Germline V lookup: CDR1 SGHTA, CDR2 FQGNSA. The V segment lost 8 bases and the J segment 5 bases; nucleotides outside the gene matches: 14. The CDR3 consists of 15 residues. The CDR3 DNA follows: TGTGCCAGCGGCCCCCCGACAGGGATTGTTTATGGCTACACCTTC. This translates into CASGPPTGIVYGYTF.

This clonotype was detected only once. V and J are TRBV6-2 or TRBV6-3 and TRBJ2-7, with D unresolved. The CDR3 sequence is 13 residues long. The V and J ends lost 5 bases and 0 bases respectively, with 8 bases between them. From germline, CDR1 is MNHEY and CDR2 SVGEGT. The chain's CDR3 is CASSGGSSYEQYV. CDR3 DNA sequence: TGTGCCAGCAGTGGCGGTAGCTCCTACGAGCAGTACGTC.

The chain combines TRBV20-1 with TRBJ1-1; unclear D gene. Germline V gene lookup returns CDR1 DFQATT and CDR2 SNEGSKA (reference sequence). There are 15 residues in the CDR3. The V end was cut by 5 bases, the J end by 5 bases, with 21 bases between. CDR3 nucleotides: TGCAGTGCTCCGGACCTCTACTTAGCGGGTACTGAAGCTTTCTTT. This codes for CSAPDLYLAGTEAFF.

Only one count was recorded for this clonotype. CDR3 amino acids: CASSQRRTGGSQETQYF. CDR3 DNA sequence: TGCGCCAGCAGCCAAAGACGGACAGGGGGTAGCCAAGAGACCCAGTACTTC. This chain joins TRBV4-1 and TRBJ2-5; 10 bases are shared with TRBD1. V lost 2 bases and J lost 1; bases outside the gene matches: 7. CDR3 length: 17 residues. In germline, CDR1 is MGHRA, CDR2 YSYEKL.

J is TRBJ2-1 and V is TRBV7-9, with 9 positions matching TRBD2. V gave up 6 bases and J gave up 9 bases; unmatched junction bases: 12. CDR3 length: 15 residues. The germline gives CDR1 SEHNR, CDR2 FQNEAQ (reference sequence). CDR3 protein: CASSELAGVNGEQFF. The CDR3 bases are TGTGCCAGCAGTGAGTTAGCGGGGGTAAACGGTGAGCAGTTCTTC.

V usage is TRBV7-9 and J usage is TRBJ2-2; 9 bases are shared with TRBD1. The germline CDR1 and CDR2 sequences are SEHNR and FQNEAQ (reference sequence). This CDR3 spans 15 amino acids. V dropped 5 bases and J dropped 1; count of bases not matched to a gene: 2. Written as DNA, the CDR3 is TGTGCCAGCAGCGAGGACAGGGGGAACACCGGGGAGCTGTTTTTT. As protein: CASSEDRGNTGELFF. Based on the CDR3 plus reference TRBV7-9 and TRBJ2-2, the full variable domain is DTGVSQNPRHKITKRGQNVTFRCDPISEHNRLYWYRQTLGQGPEFLTYFQNEAQLEKSRLLSDRFSAERPKGSFSTLEIQRTEQGDSAMYLCASSEDRGNTGELFFGEGSRLTVL.

This chain uses TRBV5-6 with TRBJ1-5; TRBD1 matches 7 bases. Germline V gene data show CDR1 as SGHDT and CDR2 as YYEEEE. CDR3 length: 14 amino acids. Trimming cost V 4 bases and J 2 bases; bases outside gene matches: 3. The CDR3 sequence: CASSTGQGNQPQHF. Here the CDR3 DNA reads TGTGCCAGCAGCACCGGACAGGGCAATCAGCCCCAGCATTTT.

The rearrangement joins TRBV5-1 to TRBJ2-1; D remains unclear. The CDR3 totals 16 residues. Trimming removed 0 bases at V and 3 bases at J, with 13 bases between. Germline V gene lookup returns CDR1 SGHRS and CDR2 YFSETQ. As DNA, the CDR3 is TGCGCCAGCAGCTTGGTGGGCCCTTCCATCTACAATGAGCAGTTCTTC. It is translated as CASSLVGPSIYNEQFF.

The count of this clonotype is one. The genes are TRBV29-1 and TRBJ1-1; D is unclear. Germline V gene lookup returns CDR1 SQVTM and CDR2 ANQGSEA. CDR3 length equals 10 residues. Trimming shortened V by 4 bases and J by 5 bases, and 5 bases separated the two germline ends. CDR3: CSVVLTEAFF. The CDR3 nucleotides read TGCAGCGTTGTCTTAACTGAAGCTTTCTTT.

The rearrangement uses TRBV6-5 and TRBJ2-1; D call uncertain. The CDR3 consists of 13 residues. Trimming removed 8 bases from V and 3 bases from J, with 11 bases in between. Germline V gene data show CDR1 as MNHEY and CDR2 as SVGAGI. CDR3 protein: CASSQTDYNEQFF. In DNA, the CDR3 is TGTGCCAGCTCTCAGACGGACTACAATGAGCAGTTCTTC.

The V call is TRBV5-1, the J call TRBJ1-1, with 7 bases fitting TRBD1. The CDR3 consists of 15 residues. The V segment lost 0 bases and the J segment 3 bases; nucleotides outside the gene matches: 5. The V gene's germline CDR1 is SGHRS and CDR2 YFSETQ. The CDR3 bases are TGCGCCAGCAGCTTGGAGGACAGGAGATACACTGAAGCTTTCTTT. It specifies CASSLEDRRYTEAFF.

V gene TRBV12-3 or TRBV12-4 combines with J gene TRBJ2-7, with TRBD2 identical over 9 bases. The ends lost 5 bases at V and 1 base at J; junction bases unmatched: 12. The CDR3 runs to 17 residues. CDR3 loop: CASSASGTSFFSYEQYF. In DNA, the CDR3 is TGTGCCAGCAGTGCCTCCGGGACTAGCTTTTTTTCCTACGAGCAGTACTTC.

This clonotype was seen only once. The chain couples TRBV7-9 to TRBJ2-3; perhaps D is TRBD1 or TRBD2 (5 bases each). The V end was cut by 5 bases, the J end by 4 bases, with 19 bases between. CDR3 length: 16 residues. Germline assignment: CDR1 SEHNR and CDR2 FQNEAQ (reference sequence). The CDR3 nucleotides read TGTGCCAGCAGCCTACCCTATGGGCAGGGACCAGATACGCAGTATTTT. This gives the protein CASSLPYGQGPDTQYF.

CDR3 sequence (DNA): TGTGCCAGCAGTCCCTCGTCCCGGGTGGATTATGGCTACACCTTC. Its translation: CASSPSSRVDYGYTF. V is TRBV12-3 or TRBV12-4 and J is TRBJ1-2; D is unclear. V was shortened by 5 bases and J by 5 bases, with 18 bases between the two germline ends. The CDR3 extends over 15 amino acids.